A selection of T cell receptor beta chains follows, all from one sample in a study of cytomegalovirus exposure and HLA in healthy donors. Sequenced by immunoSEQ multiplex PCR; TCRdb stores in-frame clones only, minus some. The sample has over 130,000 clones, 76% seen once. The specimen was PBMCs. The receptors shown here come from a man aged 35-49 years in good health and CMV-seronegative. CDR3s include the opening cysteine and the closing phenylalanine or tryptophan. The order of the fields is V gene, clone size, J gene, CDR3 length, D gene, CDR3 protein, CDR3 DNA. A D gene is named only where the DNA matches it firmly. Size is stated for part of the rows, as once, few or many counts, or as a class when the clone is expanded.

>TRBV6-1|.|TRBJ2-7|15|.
CASSEEDTGRREQYF
TGTGCCAGCAGTGAAGAGGACACGGGCCGTAGGGAGCAGTACTTC
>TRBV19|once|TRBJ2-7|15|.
CASRRRASEPYEQYF
TGTGCCAGTAGGCGCAGGGCTAGCGAGCCCTACGAGCAGTACTTC
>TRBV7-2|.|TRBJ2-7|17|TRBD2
CASSLGAGGLGNYEQYF
TGTGCCAGCAGCTTAGGTGCGGGGGGACTTGGAAATTACGAGCAGTACTTC
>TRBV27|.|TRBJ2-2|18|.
CASTLLTPQGIGTGELFF
TGTGCCAGCACCCTCCTCACCCCACAGGGTATAGGGACCGGGGAGCTGTTTTTT
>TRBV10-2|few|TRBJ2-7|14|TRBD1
CASSELGQGRGQYF
TGCGCCAGCAGTGAGTTAGGACAGGGGCGAGGGCAGTACTTC
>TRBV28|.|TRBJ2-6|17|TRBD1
CASSLTTGGAGANVLTF
TGTGCCAGCAGTTTGACTACAGGGGGCGCTGGGGCCAACGTCCTGACTTTC
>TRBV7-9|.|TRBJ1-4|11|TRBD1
CASDRDEKLFF
TGTGCCAGCGACAGGGACGAAAAACTGTTTTTT
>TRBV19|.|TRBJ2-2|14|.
CASTRFANTGELFF
TGTGCCAGTACCAGATTCGCGAACACCGGGGAGCTGTTTTTT
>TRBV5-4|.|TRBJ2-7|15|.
CASSLGQGISYEQYF
TGTGCCAGCAGCTTGGGGCAGGGGATCTCCTACGAGCAGTACTTC
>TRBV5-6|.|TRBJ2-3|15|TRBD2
CASSLLELAADTQYF
TGTGCCAGCAGCTTGTTGGAACTAGCGGCGGATACGCAGTATTTT
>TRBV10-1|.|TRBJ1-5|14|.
CARTGTRDNQPQHF
TGCGCCAGGACCGGGACAAGGGACAATCAGCCCCAGCATTTT
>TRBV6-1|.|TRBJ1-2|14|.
CASSDIWQGGGYTF
TGTGCCAGCAGTGACATATGGCAGGGTGGTGGCTACACCTTC